This T cell receptor (beta chain) is from a study of cytomegalovirus exposure and HLA in healthy donors. 60 Vbeta and 13 Jbeta primers were used in PCR. Data came from immunoSEQ multiplex PCR; TCRdb stores just in-frame clones and leaves some out. Among 100,000 or so clones listed, about three quarters were seen once. Study-wide results and caveats: In a later analysis, common viral pathogens appeared linked to several of the most significant clusters. On later analysis, the bulk of CMV-associated TCR beta chains appeared to be HLA-restricted. Accurate prediction of most subjects' HLA-A and HLA-B alleles from TCR beta sequences was reported. Later examination showed HLA-associated TCR beta chains had greater clonal expansion than equally common others.

About this clone: Its cognate antigen is unknown.

The sequenced sample was PBMCs. The clonotype originates from a female donor in good health and CMV-seronegative.

CDR3 amino acids: CASSEIDRGPETQYF. The CDR3 DNA follows: TGTGCCAGCAGCGAAATAGACAGGGGGCCAGAGACCCAGTACTTC. The chain recombines TRBV5-6 with TRBJ2-5, with 10 positions matching TRBD1. The germline V gene has CDR1 SGHDT and CDR2 YYEEEE. This CDR3 spans 15 amino acids. V shed 4 bases and J 4 bases; nucleotides not matched to a gene: 7.